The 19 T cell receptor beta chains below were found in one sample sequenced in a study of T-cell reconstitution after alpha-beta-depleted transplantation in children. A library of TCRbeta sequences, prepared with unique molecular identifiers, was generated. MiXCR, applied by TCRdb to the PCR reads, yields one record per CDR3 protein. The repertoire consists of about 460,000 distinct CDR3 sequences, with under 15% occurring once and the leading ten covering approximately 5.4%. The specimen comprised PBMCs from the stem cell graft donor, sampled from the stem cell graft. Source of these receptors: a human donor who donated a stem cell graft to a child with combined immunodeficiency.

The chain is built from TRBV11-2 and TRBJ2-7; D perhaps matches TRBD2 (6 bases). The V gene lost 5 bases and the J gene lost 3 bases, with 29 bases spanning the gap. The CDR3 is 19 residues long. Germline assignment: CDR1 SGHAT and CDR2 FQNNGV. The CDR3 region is CASSALIRGRKEAGYEQYF. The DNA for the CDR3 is TGTGCCAGCAGCGCCTTGATTCGGGGGAGGAAGGAAGCGGGCTACGAGCAGTACTTC.

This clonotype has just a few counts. The DNA for the CDR3 is TGTGCCAGCTCACCGCGAGCGGGGTACACAGATACGCAGTATTTT. Protein sequence: CASSPRAGYTDTQYF. The chain is built from TRBV18 and TRBJ2-3; 7 bases are shared with TRBD2. V was clipped by 3 bases and J by 2 bases; unmatched bases: 5. The germline V gene encodes CDR1 KGHSH and CDR2 LQKENI. The CDR3 covers 15 residues.

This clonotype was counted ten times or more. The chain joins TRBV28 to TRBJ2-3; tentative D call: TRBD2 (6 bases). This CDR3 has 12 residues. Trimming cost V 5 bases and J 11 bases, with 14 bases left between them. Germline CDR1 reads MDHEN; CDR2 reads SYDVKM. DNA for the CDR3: TGTGCCAGCAGTGATGGACTATCCCGGCAGTATTTT. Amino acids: CASSDGLSRQYF.

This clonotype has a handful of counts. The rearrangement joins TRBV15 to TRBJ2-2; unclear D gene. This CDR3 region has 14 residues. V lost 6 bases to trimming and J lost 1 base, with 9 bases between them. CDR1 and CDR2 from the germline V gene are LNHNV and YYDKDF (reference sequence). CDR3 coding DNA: TGTGCCACCAGAAGGGTCCTGAACACCGGGGAGCTGTTTTTT. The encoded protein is CATRRVLNTGELFF.

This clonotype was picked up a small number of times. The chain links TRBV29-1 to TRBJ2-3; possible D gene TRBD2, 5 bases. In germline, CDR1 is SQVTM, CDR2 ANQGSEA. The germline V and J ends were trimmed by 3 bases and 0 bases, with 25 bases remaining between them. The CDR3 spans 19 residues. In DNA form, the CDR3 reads TGCAGCGTTGACTCAGAACTAGGTTCTACCTCCTATAGCACAGATACGCAGTATTTT. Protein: CSVDSELGSTSYSTDTQYF.

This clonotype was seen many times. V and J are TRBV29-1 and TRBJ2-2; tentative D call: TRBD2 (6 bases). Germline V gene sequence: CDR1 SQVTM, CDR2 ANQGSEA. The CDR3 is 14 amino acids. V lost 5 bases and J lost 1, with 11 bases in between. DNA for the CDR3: TGCAGCGTTCGCCCTAGCGAGAACACCGGGGAGCTGTTTTTT. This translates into CSVRPSENTGELFF.

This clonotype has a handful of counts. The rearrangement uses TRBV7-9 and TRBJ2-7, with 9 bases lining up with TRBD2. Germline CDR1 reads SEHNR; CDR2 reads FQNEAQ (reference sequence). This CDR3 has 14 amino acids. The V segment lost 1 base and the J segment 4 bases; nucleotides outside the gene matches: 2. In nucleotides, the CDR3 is TGTGCCAGCAGCTTAGGCGGGAGGGAGTACGAGCAGTACTTC. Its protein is CASSLGGREYEQYF.

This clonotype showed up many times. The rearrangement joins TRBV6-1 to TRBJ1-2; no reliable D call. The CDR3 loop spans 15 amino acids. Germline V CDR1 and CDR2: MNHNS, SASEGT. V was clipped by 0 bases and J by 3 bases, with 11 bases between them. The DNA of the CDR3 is TGTGCCAGCAGTGAAGCCGCCTGGGCGGACTATGGCTACACCTTC. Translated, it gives CASSEAAWADYGYTF.

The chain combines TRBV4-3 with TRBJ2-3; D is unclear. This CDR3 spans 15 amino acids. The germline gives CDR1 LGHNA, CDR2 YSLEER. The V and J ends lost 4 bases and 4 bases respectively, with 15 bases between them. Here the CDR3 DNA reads TGCGCCAGCAGCCCCCGGACGATGTCGGCAGATACGCAGTATTTT. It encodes CASSPRTMSADTQYF.

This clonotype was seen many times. CDR3: CASSQGDRGFGYTF. Here the CDR3 DNA reads TGTGCCAGCAGCCAAGGGGACAGGGGGTTTGGCTACACCTTC. The rearrangement joins TRBV4-2 to TRBJ1-2, with TRBD1 matching 11 bases. CDR3 size: 14 residues. V trimming: 1 base; J trimming: 7 bases; junction bases outside the gene matches: 2. The germline CDR1 and CDR2 sequences are LGHNA and YNFKEQ.

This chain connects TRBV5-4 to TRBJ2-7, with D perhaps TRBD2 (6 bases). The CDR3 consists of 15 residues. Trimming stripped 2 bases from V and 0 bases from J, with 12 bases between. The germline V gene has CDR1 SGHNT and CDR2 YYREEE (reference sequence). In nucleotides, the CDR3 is TGTGCCAGCAGCTTCCGGGACGGGAGCTCCTACGAGCAGTACTTC. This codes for CASSFRDGSSYEQYF.

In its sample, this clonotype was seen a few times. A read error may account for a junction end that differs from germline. CDR3: CASSLELRETQYF. CDR3 bases: TGTGCTAGCAGCTTAGAGCTACGGGAGACCCAGTACTTC. The genes are TRBV7-7 and TRBJ2-5; unclear D gene. Germline CDR1 SSHAT, CDR2 FNYEAQ (reference sequence). This CDR3 comprises 13 residues.

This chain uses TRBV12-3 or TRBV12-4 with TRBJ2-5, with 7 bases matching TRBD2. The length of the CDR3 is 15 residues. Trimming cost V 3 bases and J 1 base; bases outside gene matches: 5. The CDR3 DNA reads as TGTGCCAGCAGTTTCGGGGGACTATCCCAAGAGACCCAGTACTTC. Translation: CASSFGGLSQETQYF.

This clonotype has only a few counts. The CDR3 reads CASSPALGNSPLHF. Here the CDR3 DNA reads TGTGCCAGCAGCCCGGCCCTAGGAAATTCACCCCTCCACTTT. The rearrangement uses TRBV12-3 or TRBV12-4 and TRBJ1-6; no firm D call. This CDR3 is 14 amino acids long. V lost 6 bases and J 7 bases, leaving 13 bases between the germline ends.

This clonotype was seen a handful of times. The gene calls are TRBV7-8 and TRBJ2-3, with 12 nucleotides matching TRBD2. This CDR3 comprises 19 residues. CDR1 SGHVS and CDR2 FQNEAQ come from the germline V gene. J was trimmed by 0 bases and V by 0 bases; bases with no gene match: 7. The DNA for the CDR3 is TGTGCCAGCAGCTTAGCATCGACTAGCGGGGGACAAAGCACAGATACGCAGTATTTT. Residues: CASSLASTSGGQSTDTQYF.

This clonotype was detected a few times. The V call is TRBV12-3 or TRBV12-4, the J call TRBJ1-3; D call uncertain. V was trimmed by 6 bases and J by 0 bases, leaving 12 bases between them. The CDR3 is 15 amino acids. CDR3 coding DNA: TGTGCCAGCAGCCCTGGATGGAGCTCTGGAAACACCATATATTTT. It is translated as CASSPGWSSGNTIYF.

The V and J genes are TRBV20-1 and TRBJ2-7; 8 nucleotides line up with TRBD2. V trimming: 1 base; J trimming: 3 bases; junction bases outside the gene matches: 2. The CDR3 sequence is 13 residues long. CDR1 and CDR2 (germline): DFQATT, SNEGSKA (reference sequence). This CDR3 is CSARVSGSYEQYF. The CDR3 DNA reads TGCAGTGCTAGAGTGAGCGGGAGCTACGAGCAGTACTTC.

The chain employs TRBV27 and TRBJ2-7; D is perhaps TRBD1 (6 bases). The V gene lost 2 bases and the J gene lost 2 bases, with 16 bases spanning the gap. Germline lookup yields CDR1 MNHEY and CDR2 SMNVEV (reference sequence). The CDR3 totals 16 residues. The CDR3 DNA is TGTGCCAGCAGTTTAATTCGGACAGACTTCGCCTACGAGCAGTACTTC. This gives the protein CASSLIRTDFAYEQYF.

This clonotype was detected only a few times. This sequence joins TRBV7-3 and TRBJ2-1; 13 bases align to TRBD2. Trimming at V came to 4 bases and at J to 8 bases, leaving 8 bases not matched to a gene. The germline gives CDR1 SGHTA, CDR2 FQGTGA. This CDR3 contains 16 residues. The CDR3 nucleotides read TGTGCCAGCAGCTCGCGACTAGCGGGGGGTAGAGATGAGCAGTTCTTC. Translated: CASSSRLAGGRDEQFF.